One sample yielded the 2 T cell receptor beta chains listed below, sequenced in a study of human T cells and chemical hapten exposure. Time point described: pre-sensitization, week 0. Stated treatment: therapeutic diphenylcyclopropenone sensitization with weekly scalp DPC. TCRdb re-called the RACE reads through MiXCR, storing one row per CDR3 protein. The sample carries more than 300,000 distinct CDR3 sequences, approximately 5.1% recorded once. Sequencing used whole blood, obtained in connection with sensitization to the hapten diphenylcyclopropenone (DPC). Every receptor here comes from a woman aged 45-65 years with alopecia areata. Some clones in this sample may be carry-over from other donors' samples.

The chain couples TRBV20-1 to TRBJ1-2; D is unclear. V was cut by 3 bases and J by 0 bases, with 5 bases left in between. CDR3 length: 12 amino acids. The V gene's germline CDR1 is DFQATT and CDR2 SNEGSKA (reference sequence). The CDR3 loop is CSARAANYGYTF. CDR3 DNA sequence: TGCAGTGCTAGGGCCGCTAACTATGGCTACACCTTC.

In this sample, this clonotype turned up many times. V is TRBV7-9 and J is TRBJ2-7; D is uncertain. V lost 0 bases and J lost 3, with 9 bases in between. CDR1 and CDR2 from the germline V gene are SEHNR and FQNEAQ (reference sequence). The CDR3 totals 14 residues. The CDR3 nucleotides are TGTGCCAGCAGCTTAGCCCTTACGTACTACGAGCAGTACTTC. Translating it yields CASSLALTYYEQYF.